This TCR beta chain stems from a study of blood T cell repertoires in COVID-19. The V end lost 0 bases, the J end lost 0 bases, and 7 bases lay between the germline ends. The CDR3 spans 15 residues. CDR1 is SGHRS and CDR2 is YFSETQ in the germline V gene. Authors' processing steps: Researchers report that nucleated cell counts were estimated from reference gene primer amplification. Data came from immunoSEQ multiplex PCR; TCRdb stores just in-frame clones and leaves some out. Clone size and V and J calls were adopted from that table, with D and trimming inferred from the DNA. The data show some 120,000 clones, with 65% to 85% seen just once and approximately 2% held by the top ten.

The genes are TRBV5-1 and TRBJ2-1; a possible D gene is TRBD2 (5 bases). The sample consisted of peripheral blood. The source of this sequence is a man aged 65-85 years with acute or convalescent COVID-19. The CDR3 DNA is TGCGCCAGCAGCTTGGTACGGGACTCCTACAATGAGCAGTTCTTC. As protein: CASSLVRDSYNEQFF.